The present T cell receptor beta chain was sequenced within a study of PD-1 blockade in mismatch repair-deficient tumors. Study at large: Patients had approximately 12 mismatch repair-deficient cancer types and were previously treated and progressing.

The method was immunoSEQ multiplex PCR; TCRdb's version includes in-frame clones alone and lacks a portion of them. This sample has more than 15,000 clones; more than 65% occur once, and the top ten carry nearly 3.5%. PCR or immunohistochemistry showed mismatch repair deficiency in every enrolled patient. TCR sequencing covered a few patients who responded to pembrolizumab. As regards this clone: The antigen is not known.

Germline CDR1 is SGHNT and CDR2 is YYREEE (reference sequence). The CDR3 consists of 14 residues. Trimming removed 4 bases at V and 4 bases at J, with 14 bases between. Study observations and caveats: Tumor-resident clones, often absent from pretreatment blood, expanded after pembrolizumab and then contracted.

J is TRBJ1-1 and V is TRBV5-4; a weak D match, TRBD1 (6 bases). The sequences come from PBMCs, collected 4 weeks after starting pembrolizumab. The receptor was isolated from an adult with mismatch repair-deficient cancer. Here the CDR3 reads CASSHRVGVTEAFF. CDR3 coding DNA: TGTGCCAGCAGCCACAGGGTGGGAGTCACTGAAGCTTTCTTT.